One sample yielded the 15 T cell receptor beta chains listed below, sequenced in a study of CD8 T cells in ankylosing spondylitis. TCRdb processed the 5' RACE reads anew with MiXCR; each CDR3 protein has one entry. The table has more than 650,000 distinct CDR3 sequences, about an eighth seen once. What these receptors recognize is not known. Study outcomes and limitations: Characteristic of ankylosing spondylitis blood, it appeared, was a TCR beta motif comprising roughly 8 highly homologous variants.

Material for sequencing was blood, either unsorted or a sorted T cell fraction (not recorded which). These receptors all come from a male donor with ankylosing spondylitis.

This clonotype was seen ten or more times. V and J are TRBV20-1 and TRBJ1-2; D is unresolved. With 5 bases removed from V and 4 bases from J, the gap between germline ends came to 17 bases. CDR1 is DFQATT and CDR2 is SNEGSKA in the germline V gene (reference sequence). CDR3 length: 14 amino acids. The CDR3 DNA is TGCAGTGCTCCCTTTTTCTCCGGCGGCTATGGCTACACCTTC. Translation gives CSAPFFSGGYGYTF.

In its sample, this clonotype was seen many times. The chain couples TRBV29-1 to TRBJ1-1; 7 bases map to TRBD1. Germline V CDR1 and CDR2: SQVTM, ANQGSEA. The CDR3 extends over 11 amino acids. The V segment lost 5 bases and the J segment 6 bases; nucleotides outside the gene matches: 3. Here the CDR3 reads CSVKGAAEAFF. The CDR3 region has the DNA TGCAGCGTTAAGGGGGCTGCTGAAGCTTTCTTT.

The rearrangement uses TRBV11-2 and TRBJ2-1, with a tentative D call TRBD2 (8 bases). The CDR3 runs to 15 residues. Trimming took off 1 base at V and 8 bases at J, with 15 bases between the two ends. The germline gives CDR1 SGHAT, CDR2 FQNNGV. CDR3 nucleotide sequence: TGTGCCAGCAGCTTAGGAACGGGAGGGGGCCATGAGCAGTTCTTC. Its protein product is CASSLGTGGGHEQFF. Full variable domain (outside the CDR3, taken from reference TRBV11-2 and TRBJ2-1): EAGVAQSPRYKIIEKRQSVAFWCNPISGHATLYWYQQILGQGPKLLIQFQNNGVVDDSQLPKDRFSAERLKGVDSTLKIQPAKLEDSAVYLCASSLGTGGGHEQFFGPGTRLTVL.

V usage is TRBV2 and J usage is TRBJ2-5, with D unresolved. Trimming shortened V by 3 bases and J by 7 bases, and 15 bases separated the two germline ends. The CDR3 has 14 residues. Looked up from germline, CDR1 is SNHLY and CDR2 is FYNNEI. The CDR3: CASSDVAAVGTQYF. CDR3 DNA: TGTGCCAGCAGTGACGTGGCGGCCGTCGGGACCCAGTACTTC.

This clonotype was observed a few times. The chain couples TRBV28 to TRBJ2-1; no definite D call. Germline V gene sequence: CDR1 MDHEN, CDR2 SYDVKM. The CDR3 is 13 amino acids. Trimming removed 7 bases from V and 8 bases from J, with 15 bases in between. The CDR3: CASTRRSTDEQFF. CDR3 DNA: TGTGCCAGCACCCGGAGAAGTACCGATGAGCAGTTCTTC.

The V gene is TRBV5-1, the J gene TRBJ2-7; 7 positions agree with TRBD2. The J segment lost 1 base and the V segment lost 4 bases, leaving 20 bases of the junction unmatched. CDR3 length: 19 amino acids. CDR1 and CDR2 from the germline V gene are SGHRS and YFSETQ. In nucleotides, the CDR3 is TGCGCCAGCAGCCTGGTACCCTTAAGTGAAAGCGGGGATTCCTACGAGCAGTACTTC. Its translation is CASSLVPLSESGDSYEQYF.

This clonotype was detected a few times. V and J are TRBV5-1 and TRBJ1-1; D uncertain. The CDR3 runs to 14 residues. V was shortened by 0 bases and J by 5 bases, with 11 bases between the two germline ends. Germline assignment: CDR1 SGHRS and CDR2 YFSETQ. The CDR3 spells CASSLVISGTEAFF. CDR3 coding DNA: TGCGCCAGCAGCTTGGTCATCTCGGGGACTGAAGCTTTCTTT.

The gene calls are TRBV6-1 and TRBJ2-3, with D uncertain. The CDR3 covers 15 residues. V lost 8 bases to trimming and J lost 4 bases, with 19 bases between them. Per the germline V gene, CDR1 is MNHNS and CDR2 is SASEGT. The CDR3 region has the DNA TGTGCCAGCCTGTTTAAGGCAGGTTGGTCAGATACGCAGTATTTT. Translation: CASLFKAGWSDTQYF.

This clonotype was detected a few times. The V call is TRBV30, the J call TRBJ2-1, with 7 bases that match TRBD2. J lost 2 bases, V lost 3 bases, and 4 bases had no gene match. CDR1 GTSNPN and CDR2 SVGIG come from the germline V gene (reference sequence). CDR3 length equals 14 residues. The CDR3 loop is CAWRGGSTYNEQFF. The CDR3 coding sequence is TGTGCCTGGAGAGGCGGGAGCACCTACAATGAGCAGTTCTTC. Based on the CDR3 plus reference TRBV30 and TRBJ2-1, the full variable domain is SQTIHQWPATLVQPVGSPLSLECTVEGTSNPNLYWYRQAAGRGLQLLFYSVGIGQISSEVPQNLSASRPQDRQFILSSKKLLLSDSGFYLCAWRGGSTYNEQFFGPGTRLTVL.

This clonotype was seen a single time. The rearrangement joins TRBV6-2 or TRBV6-3 to TRBJ2-7, with a possible D match to TRBD1 (5 bases). CDR1 and CDR2 from the germline V gene are MNHEY and SVGEGT. The CDR3 spans 14 residues. The germline V and J ends were trimmed by 4 bases and 6 bases, with 16 bases remaining between them. As DNA, the CDR3 is TGTGCCAGCAGTTCGCAGGGTACCCTGAGCGAGCAGTACTTC. It is translated as CASSSQGTLSEQYF.

This clonotype was counted a few times. The J gene is TRBJ2-1, the V gene TRBV7-3; 11 bases fit TRBD2. The J segment lost 5 bases and the V segment lost 5 bases, leaving 5 bases of the junction unmatched. The CDR3 is 15 amino acids. Germline V lookup: CDR1 SGHTA, CDR2 FQGTGA. The CDR3 protein is CASSPLAGEDNEQFF. The CDR3 region has the DNA TGTGCCAGCAGCCCACTAGCGGGGGAGGACAATGAGCAGTTCTTC.

This clonotype showed up many times. The chain links TRBV7-6 to TRBJ1-5, with D uncertain. Looked up from germline, CDR1 is SGHVS and CDR2 is FNYEAQ. Deletions cut 0 bases from V and 7 bases from J, with 7 bases between. CDR3 length equals 13 residues. CDR3 sequence: CASSLAPAQPQHF. CDR3 coding DNA: TGTGCCAGCAGCTTAGCCCCCGCCCAGCCCCAGCATTTT.

The chain recombines TRBV24-1 with TRBJ2-1; 7 positions agree with TRBD1. Looked up from germline, CDR1 is KGHDR and CDR2 is SFDVKD. V lost 3 bases, J lost 7 bases, and 11 bases stayed unmatched. This CDR3 contains 16 residues. The DNA of the CDR3 is TGTGCCACCAGTGATCCCGAGTATACAGGGGAAAATGAGCAGTTCTTC. Encoded protein: CATSDPEYTGENEQFF.

This clonotype occurred many times. The J gene is TRBJ2-2, the V gene TRBV10-2; 13 nucleotides line up with TRBD2. V was pared by 7 bases and J by 4 bases, with 3 bases of the junction left unmatched. Germline values: CDR1 WSHSY, CDR2 SAAADI. The CDR3 consists of 15 residues. This chain's CDR3 is CASTRLAGGTGELFF. The CDR3, as DNA: TGCGCCAGCACCCGACTAGCGGGAGGCACCGGGGAGCTGTTTTTT.

The gene calls are TRBV20-1 and TRBJ2-7; perhaps TRBD1 as D (6 bases). V was cut by 3 bases and J by 0 bases, with 12 bases left in between. Per germline, CDR1 DFQATT and CDR2 SNEGSKA (reference sequence). This CDR3 spans 14 amino acids. In DNA form, the CDR3 reads TGCAGTGCTAGGGACAGAATGAGCTCCTACGAGCAGTACTTC. Amino acids: CSARDRMSSYEQYF.